This section outlines one TCR beta chain sequence together with its context. Its specificity is not known. The V gene lost 1 base and the J gene lost 0 bases, with 9 bases spanning the gap. The length of the CDR3 is 16 residues. Germline V gives CDR1 LGHNA, CDR2 YNFKEQ. Profiled with immunoSEQ multiplex PCR; TCRdb holds only in-frame clones, not every one. In the table there are approximately 25,000 clones, 60% to 85% of which are singletons. The data originate from a study of CD4 T cells in relation to SARS-CoV-2 and coronaviruses. The overall study: The negative reference was HIV-1 Nef peptide pool or peptide-free culture. The HLA restriction of the shared crossreactive spike epitopes was mapped. General study points: This crossreactivity analysis covered spike protein alone, no other viral proteins.

Unexposed donor CD4+ T cells date from about 2010-2018, before the COVID-19 pandemic. CD4+ T cells were isolated from the cells after more than 8 days of culture. As cell numbers allowed, unexposed-donor CD4+ T cells faced SARS-CoV-2 S/N and four cold-coronavirus spikes. This sequence joins TRBV4-2 and TRBJ2-2; D not certain. The sequenced sample consisted of CD4+ T cells from PBMCs, cultured in vitro. The receptor comes from a human donor in good health. This chain's CDR3 is CASSQVSLANTGELFF. CDR3 coding DNA: TGTGCCAGCAGCCAAGTCTCTCTCGCGAACACCGGGGAGCTGTTTTTT.